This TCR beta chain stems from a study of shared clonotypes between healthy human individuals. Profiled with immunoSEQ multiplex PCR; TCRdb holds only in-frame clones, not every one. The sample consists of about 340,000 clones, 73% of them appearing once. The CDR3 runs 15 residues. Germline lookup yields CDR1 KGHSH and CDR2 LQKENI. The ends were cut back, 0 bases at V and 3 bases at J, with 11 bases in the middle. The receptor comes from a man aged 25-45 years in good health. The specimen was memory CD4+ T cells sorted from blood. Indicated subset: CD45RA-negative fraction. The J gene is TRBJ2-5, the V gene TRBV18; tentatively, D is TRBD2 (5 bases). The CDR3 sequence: CASSPPGLKKETQYF. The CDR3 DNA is TGTGCCAGCTCACCACCTGGACTTAAAAAAGAGACCCAGTACTTC.